This T cell receptor (beta chain) was sequenced during a study of blood T cells in healthy people across ages. V lost 5 bases to trimming and J lost 0 bases, with 15 bases between them. This CDR3 contains 16 residues. Germline CDR1 is SGHTA and CDR2 is FQGTGA. In its sample, this clonotype was seen a few times. Antigen unknown. Through a sample-barcoded 5' primer and a J-beta primer mix, a second PCR was run for roughly 6 to 12 cycles. Tags on each cDNA molecule came from a template-switch adaptor with 12 random nucleotides. MiXCR, applied by TCRdb to the 5' RACE reads, yields one record per CDR3 protein. The sample carries about 800,000 distinct CDR3 sequences, about 46% recorded once. Study-wide results and caveats: In older individuals, TCR beta diversity per million T cells was lower, falling roughly linearly with age.

Specimen: blood. This sequence joins TRBV7-3 and TRBJ2-3; possibly TRBD1 or TRBD2 for D (5 bases each). This clonotype originated in a man older than 75 in good health. The CDR3 reads CASSPMGVGSTDTQYF. Here the CDR3 DNA reads TGTGCCAGCAGCCCGATGGGGGTGGGGAGCACAGATACGCAGTATTTT.